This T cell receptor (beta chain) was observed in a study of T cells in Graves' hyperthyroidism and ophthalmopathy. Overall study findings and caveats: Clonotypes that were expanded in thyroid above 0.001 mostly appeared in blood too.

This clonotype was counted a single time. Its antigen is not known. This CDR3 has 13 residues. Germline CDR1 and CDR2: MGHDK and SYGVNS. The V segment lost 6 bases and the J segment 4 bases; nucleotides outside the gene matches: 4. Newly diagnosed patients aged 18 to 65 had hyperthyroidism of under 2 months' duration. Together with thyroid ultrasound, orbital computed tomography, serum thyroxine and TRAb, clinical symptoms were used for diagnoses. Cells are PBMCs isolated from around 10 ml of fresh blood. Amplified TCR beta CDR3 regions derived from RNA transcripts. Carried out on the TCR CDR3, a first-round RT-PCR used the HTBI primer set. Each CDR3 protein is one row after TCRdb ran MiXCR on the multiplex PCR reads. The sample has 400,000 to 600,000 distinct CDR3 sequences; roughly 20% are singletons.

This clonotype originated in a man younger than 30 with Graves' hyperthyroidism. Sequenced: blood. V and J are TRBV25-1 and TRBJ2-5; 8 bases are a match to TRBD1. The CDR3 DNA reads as TGTGCCAGCAGGCAGGGGGCGAGAGAGACCCAGTACTTC. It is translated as CASRQGARETQYF.